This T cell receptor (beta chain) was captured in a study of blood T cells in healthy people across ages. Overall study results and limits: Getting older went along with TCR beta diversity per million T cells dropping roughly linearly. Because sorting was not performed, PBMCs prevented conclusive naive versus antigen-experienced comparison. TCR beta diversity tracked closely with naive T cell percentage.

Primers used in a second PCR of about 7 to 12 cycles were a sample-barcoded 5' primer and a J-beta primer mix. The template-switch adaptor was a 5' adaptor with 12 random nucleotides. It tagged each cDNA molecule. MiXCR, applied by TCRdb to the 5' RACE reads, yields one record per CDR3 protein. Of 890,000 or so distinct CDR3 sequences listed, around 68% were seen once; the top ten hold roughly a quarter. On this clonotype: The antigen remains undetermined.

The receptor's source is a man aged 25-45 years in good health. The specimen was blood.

CDR3 sequence reads: CASRPAGQGNYGYTF. DNA for the CDR3: TGTGCCAGCAGACCCGCGGGACAGGGCAACTATGGCTACACCTTC. The chain has TRBV12-3 or TRBV12-4 and TRBJ1-2, with 9 bases matching TRBD1. V trimming: 6 bases; J trimming: 2 bases; junction bases outside the gene matches: 7. The CDR3 consists of 15 residues.